This T cell receptor beta chain was observed in a study of read filtering for tumor transcriptome and immune sequencing. About the research overall: The cohort had about 16 men and approximately 13 women aged about 47 to 80, mean about 67 years. After DNase treatment, RNA was made into whole-transcriptome libraries. Whole-study results and caveats: Roughly 79% of IR-seq clonotypes had one read, totaling about 3.5% of reads; RNA-seq: about 70% and 40%. Dropping single-read clonotypes raised IR-seq and RNA-seq shared-clonotype correlation.

On this clonotype itself: Its matching antigen is unknown.

Germline-derived CDR1 and CDR2 are SGHRS and YFSETQ. The CDR3 extends over 15 amino acids. Trimming shortened V by 10 bases and J by 0 bases, and 14 bases separated the two germline ends. From roughly 0.4 ug of RNA, a library with molecular barcoded alpha/delta and beta/gamma adaptors was made. One entry per CDR3 protein results from TCRdb running MiXCR on the reads. The sample holds 45,000 to 55,000 distinct CDR3 sequences; approximately 19% are singletons and the top ten take 15%. The material sequenced was a population of CD138-negative cells sorted from bone marrow. This receptor was obtained from a donor aged 40 or over with multiple myeloma. This chain joins TRBV5-1 and TRBJ2-6; the D gene is possibly TRBD2 (6 bases). The CDR3 sequence is CAPSLEGSGANVLTF. CDR3 sequence (DNA): TGCGCCCCCAGCTTGGAGGGCTCTGGGGCCAACGTCCTGACTTTC.